The next 16 T cell receptor beta chains were all read from a single sample in a study of lymphopenia after photon versus proton radiotherapy. Data came from immunoSEQ multiplex PCR; TCRdb stores just in-frame clones and leaves some out. Counted here are under 65,000 clones, less than 85% occurring once; the ten biggest clones make up roughly 2%. Sequenced here: peripheral blood, sampled from a patient treated with proton-based radiotherapy. Receptors were obtained from a man aged 55-75 years with pancreatic cancer.

This clone was seen a single time. This chain links TRBV7-9 with TRBJ2-1; 7 bases agree with TRBD2. CDR3 size: 12 residues. Germline trimming cut 5 bases from V and 12 bases from J; bases unmatched to any gene: 7. CDR1 and CDR2 from the germline V gene are SEHNR and FQNEAQ (reference sequence). The CDR3 protein is CASSPSGVGQFF. Here the CDR3 DNA reads TGTGCCAGCAGCCCAAGCGGGGTGGGGCAGTTCTTC.

The rearrangement uses TRBV7-9 and TRBJ2-1; D gene unclear. The ends were cut back, 2 bases at V and 6 bases at J, with 8 bases in the middle. The germline CDR1 and CDR2 sequences are SEHNR and FQNEAQ (reference sequence). CDR3 length: 13 residues. CDR3 in DNA: TGTGCCAGCAGCTTAACGGTGGGCAATGAGCAGTTCTTC. Translation: CASSLTVGNEQFF.

The CDR3 region is CASSQSLRQQETQYF. The CDR3 region has the DNA TGCGCCAGCAGTCAATCGCTCCGGCAGCAAGAGACCCAGTACTTC. The chain uses TRBV23-1 and TRBJ2-5; D remains unclear. TRBV23-1 is treated as an ORF (open reading frame) with a function not yet certain. The CDR3 has 15 residues. Trimming cost V 0 bases and J 2 bases, with 10 bases left between them.

This rearrangement joins TRBV19 to TRBJ1-5; TRBD1 matches 9 bases. The germline CDR1 and CDR2 sequences are LNHDA and SQIVND (reference sequence). CDR3 size: 16 residues. Unmatched junction bases numbered 12, after V lost 7 bases and J lost 5 bases. The CDR3 region is CASIDKTGGSYQPQHF. CDR3 nucleotides: TGTGCCAGTATTGACAAGACAGGGGGTTCGTATCAGCCCCAGCATTTT.

J is TRBJ1-3 and V is TRBV27; 7 bases map to TRBD1. The CDR3 runs to 16 residues. J lost 1 base, V lost 6 bases, and 9 bases had no gene match. Germline lookup yields CDR1 MNHEY and CDR2 SMNVEV (reference sequence). The chain's CDR3 is CASSLKGTASGNTIYF. The CDR3 DNA reads TGTGCCAGCAGCTTAAAAGGGACAGCGTCTGGAAACACCATATATTTT.

This sequence joins TRBV14 and TRBJ2-5; D is ambiguous. The germline gives CDR1 SGHDN, CDR2 FVKESK. V dropped 1 base and J dropped 5 bases, with 5 bases sitting between them. CDR3 length: 12 residues. CDR3 nucleotide sequence: TGTGCCAGCAGCCAAGCCTGGGAGACCCAGTACTTC. Translated, it gives CASSQAWETQYF.

J is TRBJ2-7 and V is TRBV10-2; 9 bases match TRBD1. Trimming removed 5 bases from V and 6 bases from J; junction bases left unmatched: 8. CDR1 WSHSY and CDR2 SAAADI come from the germline V gene. There are 14 residues in the CDR3. The CDR3 DNA is TGCGCCAGCAGTCACCGGGACAGGGTTGGCGAGCAGTACTTC. It specifies CASSHRDRVGEQYF.

The V call is TRBV19, the J call TRBJ2-1; 9 nucleotides agree with TRBD2. J lost 8 bases, V lost 7 bases, and 6 bases had no gene match. The CDR3 length is 13 residues. The germline V gene has CDR1 LNHDA and CDR2 SQIVND (reference sequence). CDR3: CASKGTSSHEQFF. CDR3 bases: TGTGCCAGTAAAGGGACTAGCTCCCATGAGCAGTTCTTC.

This rearrangement joins TRBV4-3 to TRBJ2-2; 12 bases line up with TRBD1. Germline V CDR1 and CDR2: LGHNA, YSLEER. With V trimmed by 4 bases and J by 9 bases, 9 bases remained unmatched. The CDR3 runs 16 residues. CDR3 sequence: CASSRTPGQGARELFF. CDR3 in DNA: TGCGCCAGCAGCCGCACACCGGGACAGGGGGCGAGGGAGCTGTTTTTT.

This clone was seen a few times. The rearrangement uses TRBV18 and TRBJ2-2; 8 bases are shared with TRBD1. Germline trimming cut 2 bases from V and 3 bases from J; bases unmatched to any gene: 5. Germline values: CDR1 KGHSH, CDR2 LQKENI. The CDR3 consists of 16 residues. The CDR3 sequence: CASSPRQGADTGELFF. The CDR3 DNA sequence: TGTGCCAGCTCACCAAGGCAGGGGGCGGACACCGGGGAGCTGTTTTTT.

The genes are TRBV6-1 and TRBJ2-7, with unresolved D. CDR1 and CDR2 from the germline V gene are MNHNS and SASEGT. The CDR3 contains 10 residues. The CDR3 sequence is CAIRMYEQYF. The DNA of the CDR3 is TGTGCGATTAGGATGTACGAGCAGTACTTC.

This clone was counted a few times. The chain uses TRBV28 and TRBJ1-3; 12 nucleotides align to TRBD1. Germline V CDR1 and CDR2: MDHEN, SYDVKM. Trimming removed 6 bases from V and 0 bases from J; junction bases left unmatched: 15. The CDR3 is 20 residues long. This CDR3 reads CASRFPIGTGGPSSGNTIYF. In DNA form, the CDR3 reads TGTGCCAGCAGGTTCCCCATTGGGACAGGGGGCCCCTCCTCTGGAAACACCATATATTTT.

The V gene is TRBV6-6, the J gene TRBJ2-5, with TRBD1 matching over 10 bases. Gene TRBJ2-7 matches the end of the DNA better, so the J call may be wrong. Germline CDR1 is MNHNY and CDR2 is SVGAGI (reference sequence). The CDR3 is 13 residues long. This chain's CDR3 is CASRRTGGYEQYF. CDR3 DNA: TGTGCCAGCAGGCGGACAGGGGGCTACGAGCAGTACTTC.

The chain joins TRBV28 to TRBJ2-1; TRBD2 might be the D (5 bases). V was pared by 3 bases and J by 1 base, with 13 bases between. CDR1 is MDHEN and CDR2 is SYDVKM in the germline V gene. The CDR3 has 16 residues. CDR3 residues: CASSFILGGSYNEQFF. CDR3 bases: TGTGCCAGCAGTTTTATATTAGGAGGATCCTACAATGAGCAGTTCTTC. Complete variable domain (other parts from reference TRBV28 and TRBJ2-1): DVKVTQSSRYLVKRTGEKVFLECVQDMDHENMFWYRQDPGLGLRLIYFSYDVKMKEKGDIPEGYSVSREKKERFSLILESASTNQTSMYLCASSFILGGSYNEQFFGPGTRLTVL.

V usage is TRBV13 and J usage is TRBJ1-4; D is perhaps TRBD1 (5 bases). The germline V gene has CDR1 PRHDT and CDR2 FYEKMQ (reference sequence). The CDR3 consists of 15 residues. Trimming shortened V by 4 bases and J by 0 bases, and 9 bases separated the two germline ends. The DNA of the CDR3 is TGTGCCAGCAGCTACAGAGGGGCAACTAATGAAAAACTGTTTTTT. Translating gives CASSYRGATNEKLFF.

This chain uses TRBV19 with TRBJ1-5; D is unresolved. Trimming took 2 bases from V and 6 from J, leaving 14 bases between them. CDR3 size: 15 residues. CDR1 LNHDA and CDR2 SQIVND come from the germline V gene (reference sequence). The CDR3 DNA reads as TGTGCCAGTAGTATATTCGGGGTAGGGAGTCAGCCCCAGCATTTT. It specifies CASSIFGVGSQPQHF.